This T cell receptor beta chain emerged from a study of OX40 agonist ivuxolimab in advanced cancers. The study in broad terms: The costimulatory receptor OX40 (CD134) was targeted by ivuxolimab, a fully human IgG2 agonistic monoclonal antibody. The monotherapy dose-escalation portion (N of about 50 patients) of the phase I ivuxolimab trial is reported in the paper. Three dose-escalation patients achieved partial responses, one with hepatocellular carcinoma and two with cutaneous melanoma. Peripheral TCRbeta sequencing was intended to test whether TCR sequence diversity was altered and clonal T-cell expansion was caused by ivuxolimab. Of the 50 to 55 dose-escalation patients, hepatocellular carcinoma was present in about 20, melanoma in around 15, renal cell carcinoma in 9 and head and neck cancer in 9. Intravenous ivuxolimab was administered to patients every 2 weeks at six dose levels: 0.01, 0.1, 0.3, 1.5, 3 and 10 mg/kg. Patients were allowed to have had prior anti-PD-1, anti-PD-L1 or anti-CTLA-4 therapy, and approximately 41% of the dose-escalation patients had previously received checkpoint inhibitors. In the dose-escalation cohort, 82.7% of patients were male, and the mean age was about 55 years, with a range of roughly 20 to 85.

In this sample, this clone turned up a few times. What this receptor recognizes is not known. Nothing much larger sits one base from this clone, and base qualities are not available. General conclusions and limits of the study: Low levels of normalized T-cell clonal expansion were also shown by some nonresponding patients. Clonal expansion of both CD4+ and CD8+ blood T cells was observed from baseline to week 6 at doses 0.1 to 3.0 mg/kg. On average, CD8+ T cells showed more expanded clones than CD4+ T cells after ivuxolimab. Antigen specificity was not determined for the clonally expanded peripheral T cells. In partial responders in the 0.1-3.0 mg/kg groups, normalized peripheral clonal expansion was found to be among the lowest, especially among CD8+ T cells.

To sequence the TCRbeta CDR3 region, genomic DNA was isolated from the sorted cells. The immunoSEQ Assay was used to sequence the TCRbeta CDR3 regions. Imported from immuneACCESS, the table was reduced by TCRdb to in-frame sequences with V and J called. These copies leave out some clones; in studies compared against another copy, an unresolved V gene accounts for under half, and the cause of the remainder is not known. The sample table lists approximately 50,000 clones, 84% of them with a count of one. In total, the top ten clones hold around 0.7% of the sample. Patients with a history of autoimmune disease or receiving systemic immunosuppression were excluded from the trial. In every dose cohort, peripheral blood was drawn for TCR sequencing at baseline, cycle 4 day 1, and cycle 7 day 1. Samples were obtained from an open-label, multicenter, first-in-human phase I dose-escalation trial of ivuxolimab. Adults with locally advanced or metastatic melanoma, renal cell, hepatocellular, or head and neck squamous cell carcinoma were enrolled in the trial. Before TCR sequencing, CD4+ T cells and CD8+ T cells were sorted from peripheral blood as separate populations.

The germline V gene sets CDR1 to KGHSY and CDR2 to FQNENV. Trimming removed 4 bases from V and 7 bases from J, leaving 5 bases between the germline ends. The CDR3 spans 12 residues, from the cysteine through the phenylalanine. Only the CDR3 portion is preserved as DNA: 36 bases, with reading frame beginning at the first base. The V and J genes are TRBV16 and TRBJ1-6; the D gene identity is not certain. The sequence derives from an adult with an advanced solid tumor such as melanoma, head and neck, liver or kidney cancer. Sequenced material: CD4+ or CD8+ T cells sorted from blood, taken in a trial of the OX40 agonist ivuxolimab. The CDR3 reads as follows: CASSPGNSPLHF. Here is the DNA: TGTGCCAGCAGCCCTGGGAATTCACCCCTCCACTTT.